Listed below are T cell receptor beta chains from one sample, sequenced in a study of blood T cells in healthy people across ages. TCRdb passed the 5' RACE reads through MiXCR, listing each CDR3 protein once. Among some 1 million distinct CDR3 sequences, less than 50% were seen once, and the ten largest hold approximately 20%. Source material: blood. Every receptor here comes from a woman aged 60-70 years in good health. The CDR3 runs from the conserved cysteine through the conserved F or W. The D gene is left open where the match is weak. For some rows the clone size is stated as once, few or many, or as a class when expanded; others skip it.

J gene,clone size,V gene,D gene,CDR3 protein,CDR3 DNA
TRBJ2-7,many,TRBV14,NA,CASSYAPSGHYEQYF,TGTGCCAGCAGCTACGCTCCCAGCGGGCATTACGAGCAGTACTTC
TRBJ2-1,few,TRBV24-1,TRBD2,CATSDAAGGRVYNEQFF,TGTGCCACCAGTGATGCGGCGGGCGGGAGAGTCTACAATGAGCAGTTCTTC
TRBJ2-1,NA,TRBV5-1,TRBD2,CTSSTLAGGSEQFF,TGCACCAGCAGCACCTTAGCGGGAGGATCGGAGCAGTTCTTC
TRBJ2-2,NA,TRBV11-2,TRBD2,CASSQAGAPGELFF,TGTGCCAGCAGCCAAGCGGGAGCTCCCGGGGAGCTGTTTTTT
TRBJ1-1,NA,TRBV28,NA,CASSLGAGAKNTEAFF,TGTGCCAGCAGTTTAGGAGCAGGGGCTAAGAACACTGAAGCTTTCTTT
TRBJ2-1,NA,TRBV9,NA,CASSVAIRQLDNEQFF,TGTGCCAGCAGCGTAGCCATCCGACAGTTAGACAATGAGCAGTTCTTC
TRBJ2-7,once,TRBV20-1,NA,CSASTAEVIDEQYF,TGCAGTGCTAGTACTGCAGAGGTTATCGACGAGCAGTACTTC
TRBJ2-3,NA,TRBV13,NA,CASSQTIGYTDTQYF,TGTGCCAGCAGCCAAACTATCGGGTATACAGATACGCAGTATTTT
TRBJ2-7,NA,TRBV12-3/TRBV12-4,NA,CASRRDTLYYEQYF,TGTGCCAGCAGACGGGACACCCTCTACTACGAGCAGTACTTC
TRBJ1-5,NA,TRBV10-3,NA,CAISGPDSNQPQHF,TGTGCCATCAGCGGACCGGATAGCAATCAGCCCCAGCATTTT
TRBJ2-7,few,TRBV9,NA,CASSRWDGTSEQYF,TGTGCCAGCAGCAGATGGGACGGGACGTCCGAGCAGTACTTC
TRBJ2-7,few,TRBV2,TRBD2,CASSDGREGRNEQYF,TGTGCCAGCAGTGATGGGCGGGAGGGCAGGAACGAGCAGTACTTC
TRBJ1-2,NA,TRBV29-1,TRBD1,CSDSPAGTAYGYTF,TGCAGCGACAGCCCTGCCGGGACAGCGTATGGCTACACCTTC
TRBJ2-1,NA,TRBV20-1,NA,CSARQTPSGSYNEQFF,TGCAGTGCTAGACAAACTCCAAGCGGGTCCTACAATGAGCAGTTCTTC
TRBJ1-2,few,TRBV29-1,NA,CSASLGYGYTF,TGCAGCGCCTCGCTGGGCTATGGCTACACCTTC
TRBJ1-2,NA,TRBV12-3/TRBV12-4,TRBD1,CASRPGTGYGYTF,TGTGCCAGCAGACCCGGGACAGGTTATGGCTACACCTTC
TRBJ1-2,few,TRBV21-1,NA,CASSRGQGARFGYTF,TGTGCCAGCAGCAGAGGACAGGGGGCGCGGTTCGGCTACACCTTC
TRBJ2-7,NA,TRBV10-1,TRBD2,CASSERTSGIRPYEQYF,TGCGCCAGCAGTGAAAGGACTAGCGGGATACGGCCTTACGAGCAGTACTTC
TRBJ2-7,NA,TRBV4-1,NA,CASSQDWDGAYEQYF,TGCGCCAGCAGCCAAGATTGGGACGGAGCCTACGAGCAGTACTTC
TRBJ2-3,NA,TRBV11-2,NA,CASSLSRGLDTQYF,TGTGCCAGCAGCTTATCTCGGGGGTTGGATACGCAGTATTTT
TRBJ2-2,NA,TRBV7-9,NA,CASSQGPPVPGELFF,TGTGCCAGCAGCCAAGGGCCCCCGGTGCCCGGGGAGCTGTTTTTT
TRBJ2-7,NA,TRBV20-1,TRBD2,CSAIGGLGSFYEQYF,TGCAGTGCTATTGGGGGACTAGGTTCCTTTTACGAGCAGTACTTC
TRBJ2-5,many,TRBV24-1,NA,CATSDGWEDQETQYF,TGTGCCACCAGTGATGGGTGGGAAGACCAAGAGACCCAGTACTTC
TRBJ2-5,few,TRBV2,NA,CASSENGQQETQYF,TGTGCCAGCAGTGAGAATGGACAGCAAGAGACCCAGTACTTC
TRBJ2-5,few,TRBV6-1,NA,CASSEPPDTAETQYF,TGTGCCAGCAGTGAGCCCCCCGACACAGCGGAGACCCAGTACTTC
TRBJ2-7,NA,TRBV6-5,TRBD2,CASSYNSLAVLPYEQYF,TGTGCCAGCAGTTACAATTCCCTAGCGGTGCTGCCCTACGAGCAGTACTTC
TRBJ2-3,few,TRBV7-3,NA,CASSLVSSDTQYF,TGTGCCAGCAGCTTAGTTAGCTCAGATACGCAGTATTTT
TRBJ1-2,few,TRBV2,TRBD1,CASSTGTGGRGYTF,TGTGCCAGCAGTACCGGGACAGGGGGCCGTGGCTACACCTTC
TRBJ2-1,NA,TRBV2,TRBD2,CASSERRAGGGEQFF,TGTGCCAGCAGTGAAAGACGAGCGGGAGGGGGTGAGCAGTTCTTC
TRBJ2-1,NA,TRBV7-6,TRBD2,CASSLVIPGLAAYNEQFF,TGTGCCAGCAGCTTAGTGATTCCGGGACTAGCGGCCTACAATGAGCAGTTCTTC
TRBJ2-5,NA,TRBV2,NA,CASSEGLTGETQYF,TGTGCCAGCAGTGAAGGTCTGACTGGGGAGACCCAGTACTTC
TRBJ2-6,few,TRBV9,NA,CASSVAVGANVLTF,TGTGCCAGCAGCGTAGCGGTTGGGGCCAACGTCCTGACTTTC
TRBJ1-1,NA,TRBV20-1,NA,CSAPLGTEAFF,TGCAGTGCTCCGCTGGGCACTGAAGCTTTCTTT
TRBJ2-1,NA,TRBV25-1,TRBD1,CASSDPGGGNEQFF,TGTGCCAGCAGTGACCCAGGGGGCGGCAATGAGCAGTTCTTC